The rows below give T cell receptor beta chains drawn from one sample of a study of early T cells in non-severe SARS-CoV-2 infection. TCRdb re-analysed the 5' RACE reads in MiXCR, keeping a single row per CDR3 protein. This table holds around 55,000 distinct CDR3 sequences, around 12% found once. Sequenced material: whole blood. The receptors derive from an adult who was a healthcare worker with PCR-confirmed SARS-CoV-2 infection or an uninfected control (not recorded which). Both conserved end residues are part of each CDR3. D genes are given only for firm matches. Clone size is not always given. Where it is, it says once, few, many or a class for expanded clones.

v_gene	d_gene	abundance	j_gene	CDR3aa	CDR3nt
TRBV3-1	-	-	TRBJ1-1	CASSRADITEAFF	TGTGCCAGCAGCCGAGCGGACATCACTGAAGCTTTCTTT
TRBV28	-	-	TRBJ2-7	CASSPRHYEQYF	TGTGCCAGCAGTCCGCGCCACTACGAGCAGTACTTC
TRBV7-2	-	few	TRBJ2-7	CASSPPYRSSYEQYF	TGTGCCAGCAGCCCACCCTACAGGAGCTCCTACGAGCAGTACTTC
TRBV5-4	TRBD2	many	TRBJ2-7	CASRPGAGEQYF	TGTGCCAGCAGGCCGGGAGCGGGGGAGCAGTACTTC
TRBV12-3/TRBV12-4	-	many	TRBJ2-1	CASSLNSRGSEQFF	TGTGCCAGCAGTTTAAACAGCAGGGGTAGTGAGCAGTTCTTC
TRBV9	-	-	TRBJ2-5	CASSLSGGTQYF	TGTGCCAGCAGCCTTTCCGGGGGGACCCAGTACTTC
TRBV29-1	-	-	TRBJ2-1	CSVETVFSYNEQFF	TGCAGCGTTGAAACGGTGTTCTCCTACAATGAGCAGTTCTTC
TRBV18	-	-	TRBJ1-1	CASSRGILNLNTEAFF	TGTGCCAGCTCACGCGGGATCTTGAATTTGAACACTGAAGCTTTCTTT
TRBV30	-	many	TRBJ2-1	CAWSGGSAASSSYNEQFF	TGTGCCTGGAGTGGGGGATCGGCGGCCTCAAGCTCCTACAATGAGCAGTTCTTC
TRBV18	-	many	TRBJ2-5	CASSPDSGRSYF	TGTGCCAGCTCACCGGACTCTGGACGAAGCTACTTC
TRBV11-2	TRBD1	many	TRBJ2-2	CASSLQTGARTGELFF	TGTGCCAGCAGCTTACAAACAGGGGCAAGGACCGGGGAGCTGTTTTTT
TRBV7-9	TRBD2	few	TRBJ2-6	CASSAPLAGTLPSGANVLTF	TGTGCCAGCAGCGCCCCCCTAGCGGGTACGCTACCCTCTGGGGCCAACGTCCTGACTTTC
TRBV7-7	TRBD2	few	TRBJ2-2	CASSSLAGEENTGELFF	TGTGCCAGCAGCTCTCTAGCGGGAGAAGAAAACACCGGGGAGCTGTTTTTT
TRBV5-1	-	many	TRBJ2-7	CASSTYQRDEQYF	TGCGCCAGCAGCACGTACCAGCGGGACGAGCAGTACTTC
TRBV18	-	many	TRBJ2-7	CATLYEQYF	TGTGCCACCCTCTACGAGCAGTACTTC
TRBV6-4	-	few	TRBJ2-1	CASSDRSLSYNEQFF	TGTGCCAGCAGTGACAGGTCCCTTTCCTACAATGAGCAGTTCTTC
TRBV28	-	many	TRBJ2-7	CASTDTGRDF	TGTGCCAGCACTGATACAGGCCGAGACTTC
TRBV10-3	-	-	TRBJ1-6	CAIIEQGMNSPLHF	TGTGCCATCATTGAGCAGGGGATGAATTCACCCCTCCACTTT
TRBV28	-	many	TRBJ2-1	CASSLPGEVASEQFF	TGTGCCAGCAGTTTGCCGGGAGAAGTCGCCAGTGAGCAGTTCTTC
TRBV27	-	-	TRBJ1-6	CASSLTGRNSPLHF	TGTGCCAGCAGTTTGACAGGCCGTAATTCACCCCTCCACTTT
TRBV9	-	many	TRBJ1-1	CASSPRPHRGFPTEAFF	TGTGCCAGCAGCCCCAGACCCCATCGGGGGTTTCCCACTGAAGCTTTCTTT
TRBV7-8	TRBD2	few	TRBJ2-3	CASSRQTSGFPDTQYF	TGTGCCAGCAGCCGACAGACTAGCGGGTTTCCAGATACGCAGTATTTT
TRBV6-6	TRBD1	-	TRBJ2-2	CASSYPVGQGNTGELFF	TGTGCCAGCAGTTACCCTGTTGGACAGGGAAACACCGGGGAGCTGTTTTTT
TRBV7-9	-	-	TRBJ1-1	CASSLAGRNTEAFF	TGTGCCAGCAGCTTAGCGGGCAGAAACACTGAAGCTTTCTTT
TRBV28	TRBD2	many	TRBJ2-3	CASSLGAGGDTQYF	TGTGCCAGCAGTTTAGGGGCGGGAGGGGATACGCAGTATTTT